The following is a T cell receptor (beta chain) sequence with its context. These data belong to a study of follicular helper T cells after annual influenza vaccination. Study-level background: For some subjects, blood spans the 2013-2014, 2014-2015 and 2015-2016 annual vaccinations.

The CDR3 is 16 residues long. V lost 3 bases and J lost 1; bases outside the gene matches: 4. The germline gives CDR1 LGHNA, CDR2 YSLEER. Sample time point: 2015-2016 season, 7 days after influenza vaccination. Blood volume per time point ranged from about 40 to 100 mL. Here immunoSEQ multiplex PCR was the method, and the copy in TCRdb shows in-frame clones only, minus some. The data show about 6,800 clones, roughly 78% seen once. The clonotype comes from an adult who received the influenza vaccine. The genes are TRBV4-3 and TRBJ1-4; 8 positions agree with TRBD1. The sequences come from CXCR5- memory CD4+ T cells sorted from blood, collected 7 days after influenza vaccination. In nucleotides, the CDR3 is TGCGCCAGCAGCCACGTAACAGGGGGAACTAATGAAAAACTGTTTTTT. Residues: CASSHVTGGTNEKLFF.